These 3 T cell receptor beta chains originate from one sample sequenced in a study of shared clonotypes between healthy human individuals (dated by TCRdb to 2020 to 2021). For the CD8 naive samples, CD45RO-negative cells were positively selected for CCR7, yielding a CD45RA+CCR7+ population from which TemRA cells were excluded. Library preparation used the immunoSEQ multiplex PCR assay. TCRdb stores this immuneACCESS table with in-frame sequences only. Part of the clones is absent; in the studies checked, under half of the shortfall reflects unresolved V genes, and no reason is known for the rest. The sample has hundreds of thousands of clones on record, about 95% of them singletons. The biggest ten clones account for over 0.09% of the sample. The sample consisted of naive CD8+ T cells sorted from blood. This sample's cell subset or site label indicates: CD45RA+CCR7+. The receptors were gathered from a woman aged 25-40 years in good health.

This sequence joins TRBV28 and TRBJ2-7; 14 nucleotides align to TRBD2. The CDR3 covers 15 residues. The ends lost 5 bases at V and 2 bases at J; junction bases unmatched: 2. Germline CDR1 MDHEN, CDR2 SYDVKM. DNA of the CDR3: TGTGCCAGCAGTGGGGGACTAGCGGGGGCCTACGAGCAGTACTTC. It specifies CASSGGLAGAYEQYF.

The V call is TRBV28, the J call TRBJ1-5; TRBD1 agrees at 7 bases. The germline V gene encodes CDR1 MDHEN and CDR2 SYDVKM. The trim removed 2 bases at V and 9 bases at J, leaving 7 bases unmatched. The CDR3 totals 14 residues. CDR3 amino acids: CASSLTGQKGPQHF. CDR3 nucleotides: TGTGCCAGCAGTTTAACGGGACAGAAAGGGCCCCAGCATTTT.

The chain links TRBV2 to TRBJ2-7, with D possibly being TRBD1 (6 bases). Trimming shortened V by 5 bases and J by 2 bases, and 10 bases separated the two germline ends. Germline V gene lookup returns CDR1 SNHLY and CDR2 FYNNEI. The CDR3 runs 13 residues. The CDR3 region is CASSQGFAYEQYF. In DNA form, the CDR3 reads TGTGCCAGCAGTCAGGGGTTTGCCTACGAGCAGTACTTC.